This TCR beta chain was observed in a study of T cells after yellow fever vaccination. Study-wide results and limits: The CD4 compartment and the CD8 compartment contained a small share of clonotypes in common. Any FACS-sorted repertoire could hold abundant clonotypes that contaminate it from the bulk population.

Note on this clonotype: Its antigen is still unknown.

V shed 0 bases and J 6 bases; nucleotides not matched to a gene: 8. This CDR3 comprises 17 residues. Germline CDR1 is LGHNA and CDR2 is YSLEER. A 5'RACE template-switching step, the method used to make TCR cDNA, added a universal primer site and UMIs. A single record per CDR3 protein comes from TCRdb applying MiXCR to the 5' RACE reads. The sample has 200,000 to 250,000 distinct CDR3 sequences; more than 3% are singletons. The rearrangement joins TRBV4-3 to TRBJ2-2, with 9 bases identical to TRBD1. The sample here was CD4+ T cells sorted from PBMCs, taken 10 days after the yellow fever booster vaccination. This TCR derives from a man aged 18 to 35 who received the YFV17D yellow fever vaccine. The CDR3 coding sequence is TGCGCCAGCAGCCAAGAACTTGGACAGGGGATACCCGGGGAGCTGTTTTTT. This gives the protein CASSQELGQGIPGELFF.